Below are 4 T cell receptor beta chains sequenced from a single sample in a study of Ad26.COV2.S vaccination and SARS-CoV-2 variants. Sequencing used immunoSEQ multiplex PCR; TCRdb keeps in-frame clones, though not all of them. The sample contains about 410,000 clones, 88% of which appear only once. Treatment specified: 15 to 20 received Ad26.COV2.S at low or high dose, single or two shots; 5 received placebo; per-sample allocation not given. The samples were gathered on day 63 after the first injection of vaccine or placebo. The starting material was peripheral blood, obtained in a trial of Ad26.COV2.S vaccine versus placebo. The source is a person between 18 and 59 years old who received the Ad26.COV2.S COVID-19 vaccine or a placebo.

The rearrangement links TRBV7-2 to TRBJ1-5; D ambiguous. Germline V gene sequence: CDR1 SGHTA, CDR2 FQGNSA. V lost 2 bases and J 4 bases, leaving 12 bases between the germline ends. CDR3 size: 15 residues. The CDR3 DNA sequence: TGTGCCAGCAGCTTATATTTCGGTTCGAATCAGCCCCAGCATTTT. Translation: CASSLYFGSNQPQHF. The full variable domain, with the rest looked up from reference TRBV7-2 and TRBJ1-5, is GAGVSQSPSNKVTEKGKDVELRCDPISGHTALYWYRQSLGQGLEFLIYFQGNSAPDKSGLPSDRFSAERTGGSVSTLTIQRTQQEDSAVYLCASSLYFGSNQPQHFGDGTRLSIL.

The rearrangement links TRBV27 to TRBJ2-7; perhaps TRBD2 as D (5 bases). The CDR3 has 13 residues. Germline V gene lookup returns CDR1 MNHEY and CDR2 SMNVEV (reference sequence). V was clipped by 10 bases and J by 0 bases, with 13 bases between them. CDR3 sequence: CATSYGVSYEQYF. DNA of the CDR3: TGTGCCACCTCCTACGGGGTCTCCTACGAGCAGTACTTC.

The rearrangement links TRBV11-2 to TRBJ1-3, with D unclear. The CDR3 has 15 residues. CDR1 and CDR2 from the germline V gene are SGHAT and FQNNGV. V was cut by 5 bases and J by 1 base, with 12 bases left in between. Here the CDR3 DNA reads TGTGCCAGCAGCGGGATTGTTGGTTCTGGAAACACCATATATTTT. This encodes CASSGIVGSGNTIYF.

This chain joins TRBV12-3 or TRBV12-4 and TRBJ1-1; perhaps TRBD1 as D (6 bases). V was shortened by 5 bases and J by 11 bases, with 18 bases between the two germline ends. The CDR3 consists of 13 residues. The CDR3 sequence: CASSLGADAWAFF. In nucleotides, the CDR3 is TGTGCCAGCAGTCTGGGGGCCGACGCCTGGGCTTTCTTT.